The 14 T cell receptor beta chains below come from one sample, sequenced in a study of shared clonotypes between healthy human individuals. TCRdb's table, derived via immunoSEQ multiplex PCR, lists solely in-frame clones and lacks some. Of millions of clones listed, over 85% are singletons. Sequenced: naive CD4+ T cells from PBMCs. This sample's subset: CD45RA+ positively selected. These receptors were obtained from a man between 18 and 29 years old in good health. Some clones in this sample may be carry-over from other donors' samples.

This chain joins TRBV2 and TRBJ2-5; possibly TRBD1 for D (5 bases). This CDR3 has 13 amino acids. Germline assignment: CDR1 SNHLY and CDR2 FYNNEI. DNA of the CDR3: TGTGTTACAGCCCCAGGGATCCAAGAGACCCAGTACTTC. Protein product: CVTAPGIQETQYF. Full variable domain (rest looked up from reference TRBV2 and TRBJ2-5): EPEVTQTPSHQVTQMGQEVILRCVPISNHLYFYWYRQILGQKVEFLVSFYNNEISEKSEIFDDQFSVERPDGSNFTLKIRSTKLEDSAMYFCVTAPGIQETQYFGPGTRLLVL.

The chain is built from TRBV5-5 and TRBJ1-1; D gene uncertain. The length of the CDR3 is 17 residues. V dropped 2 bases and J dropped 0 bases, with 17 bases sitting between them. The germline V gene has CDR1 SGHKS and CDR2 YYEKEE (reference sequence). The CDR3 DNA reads TGTGCCAGCAGCTTTTCGTTTGGTTGGGATTTGAACACTGAAGCTTTCTTT. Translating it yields CASSFSFGWDLNTEAFF.

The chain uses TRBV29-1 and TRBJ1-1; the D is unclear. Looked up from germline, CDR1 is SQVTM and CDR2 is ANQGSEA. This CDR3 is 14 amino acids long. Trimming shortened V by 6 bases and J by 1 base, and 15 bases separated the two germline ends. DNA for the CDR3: TGCAGCGTGAGACTGCTTAGAGAGAACACTGAAGCTTTCTTT. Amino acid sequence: CSVRLLRENTEAFF. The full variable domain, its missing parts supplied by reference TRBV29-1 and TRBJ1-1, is SAVISQKPSRDICQRGTSLTIQCQVDSQVTMMFWYRQQPGQSLTLIATANQGSEATYESGFVIDKFPISRPNLTFSTLTVSNMSPEDSSIYLCSVRLLRENTEAFFGQGTRLTVV.

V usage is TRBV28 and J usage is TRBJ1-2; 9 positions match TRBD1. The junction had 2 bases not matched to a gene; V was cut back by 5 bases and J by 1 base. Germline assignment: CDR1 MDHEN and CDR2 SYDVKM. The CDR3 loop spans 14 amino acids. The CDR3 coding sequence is TGTGCCAGCAGTACAGGGGGCAATAACTATGGCTACACCTTC. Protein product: CASSTGGNNYGYTF.

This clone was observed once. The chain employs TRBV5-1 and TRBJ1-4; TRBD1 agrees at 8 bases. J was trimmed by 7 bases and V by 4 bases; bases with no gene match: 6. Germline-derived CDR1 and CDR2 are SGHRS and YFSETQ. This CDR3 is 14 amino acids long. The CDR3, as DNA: TGCGCCAGCAGCCCGAGACAGGGGAGTGAAAAACTGTTTTTT. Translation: CASSPRQGSEKLFF.

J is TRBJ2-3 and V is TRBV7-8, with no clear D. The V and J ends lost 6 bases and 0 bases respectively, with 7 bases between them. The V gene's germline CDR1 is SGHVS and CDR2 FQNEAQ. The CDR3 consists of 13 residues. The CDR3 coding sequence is TGTGCCAGCAGATTCCAGAGCACAGATACGCAGTATTTT. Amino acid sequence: CASRFQSTDTQYF.

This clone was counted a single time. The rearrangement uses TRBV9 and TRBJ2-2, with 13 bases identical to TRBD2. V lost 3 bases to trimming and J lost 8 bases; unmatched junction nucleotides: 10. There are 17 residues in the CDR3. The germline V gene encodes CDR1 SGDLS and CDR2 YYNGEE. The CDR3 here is CASSAYTSGRAIGELFF. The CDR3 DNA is TGTGCCAGCAGCGCCTATACTAGCGGGAGGGCCATTGGGGAGCTGTTTTTT. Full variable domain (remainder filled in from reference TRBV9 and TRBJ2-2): DSGVTQTPKHLITATGQRVTLRCSPRSGDLSVYWYQQSLDQGLQFLIQYYNGEERAKGNILERFSAQQFPDLHSELNLSSLELGDSALYFCASSAYTSGRAIGELFFGEGSRLTVL.

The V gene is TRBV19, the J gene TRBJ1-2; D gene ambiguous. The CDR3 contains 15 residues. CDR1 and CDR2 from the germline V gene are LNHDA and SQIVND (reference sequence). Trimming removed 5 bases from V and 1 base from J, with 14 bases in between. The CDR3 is CASSLASRDNYGYTF. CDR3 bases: TGTGCCAGTAGTCTCGCCTCGAGGGATAACTATGGCTACACCTTC.

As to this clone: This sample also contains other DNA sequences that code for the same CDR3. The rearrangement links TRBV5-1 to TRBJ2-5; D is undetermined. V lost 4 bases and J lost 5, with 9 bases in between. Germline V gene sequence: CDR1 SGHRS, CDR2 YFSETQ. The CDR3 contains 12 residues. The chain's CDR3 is CASSPGGETQYF. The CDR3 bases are TGCGCCAGCAGCCCTGGTGGGGAGACCCAGTACTTC.

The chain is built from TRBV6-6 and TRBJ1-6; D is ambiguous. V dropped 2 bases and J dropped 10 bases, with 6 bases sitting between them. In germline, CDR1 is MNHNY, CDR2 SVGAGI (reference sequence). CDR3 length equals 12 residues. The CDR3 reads CASSYTDSPLHF. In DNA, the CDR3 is TGTGCCAGCAGTTACACGGACTCACCCCTCCACTTT.

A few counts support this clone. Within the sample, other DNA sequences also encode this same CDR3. The CDR3 loop is CASSLSAYEQYF. CDR3 bases: TGTGCCAGCAGTTTATCGGCCTACGAGCAGTACTTC. This chain connects TRBV28 to TRBJ2-7; D remains unclear. Germline loops: CDR1 MDHEN, CDR2 SYDVKM. Trimming removed 1 base at V and 2 bases at J, with 3 bases between. The CDR3 covers 12 residues.

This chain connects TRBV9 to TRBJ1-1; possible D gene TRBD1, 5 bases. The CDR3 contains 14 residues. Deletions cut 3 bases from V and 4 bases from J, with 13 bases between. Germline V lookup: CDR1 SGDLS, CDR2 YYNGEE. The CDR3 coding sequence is TGTGCCAGCAGCGCCGGGGGACGGGCCACTGAAGCTTTCTTT. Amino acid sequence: CASSAGGRATEAFF.

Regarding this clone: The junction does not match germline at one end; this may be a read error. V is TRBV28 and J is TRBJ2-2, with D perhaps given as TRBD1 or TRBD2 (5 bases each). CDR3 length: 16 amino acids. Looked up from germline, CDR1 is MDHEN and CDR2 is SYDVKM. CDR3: CVSTTTRDPDTGELFF. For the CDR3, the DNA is TGTGTCAGCACCACCACCCGGGACCCAGATACCGGGGAGCTGTTTTTT.

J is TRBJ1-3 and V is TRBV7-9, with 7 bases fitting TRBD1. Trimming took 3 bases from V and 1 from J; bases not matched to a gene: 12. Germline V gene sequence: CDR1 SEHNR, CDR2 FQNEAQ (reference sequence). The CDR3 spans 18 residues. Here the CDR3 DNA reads TGTGCCAGCAGCTTTGGTAGATCCGCGGGACAGTCTGGAAACACCATATATTTT. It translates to CASSFGRSAGQSGNTIYF.